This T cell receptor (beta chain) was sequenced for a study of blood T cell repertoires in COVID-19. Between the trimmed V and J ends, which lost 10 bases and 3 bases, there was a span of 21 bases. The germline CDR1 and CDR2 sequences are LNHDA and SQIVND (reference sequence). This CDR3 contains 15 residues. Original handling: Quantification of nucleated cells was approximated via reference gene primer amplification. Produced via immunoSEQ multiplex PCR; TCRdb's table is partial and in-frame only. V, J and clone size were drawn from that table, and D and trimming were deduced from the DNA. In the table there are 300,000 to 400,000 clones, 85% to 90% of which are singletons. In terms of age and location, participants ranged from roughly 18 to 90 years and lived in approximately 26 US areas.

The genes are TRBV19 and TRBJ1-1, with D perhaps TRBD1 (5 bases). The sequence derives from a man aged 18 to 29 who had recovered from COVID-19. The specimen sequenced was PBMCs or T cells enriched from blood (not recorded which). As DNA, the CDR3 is TGTGCCACCTACCGATGGGGCCCACGGGACACTGAAGCTTTCTTT. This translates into CATYRWGPRDTEAFF.